The 24 T cell receptor beta chains below all came from one sample that was sequenced in a study of cytomegalovirus exposure and HLA in healthy donors. PCR was performed using 60 Vbeta and 13 Jbeta primers. Profiling relied on immunoSEQ multiplex PCR, and the TCRdb table lists in-frame clones only, not all of them. The repertoire consists of 100,000 to 150,000 clones, with roughly 74% occurring once and the leading ten covering roughly 7.5%. Sequenced input: PBMCs. Source of these receptors: a male donor in good health and CMV-seronegative.

The rearrangement links TRBV28 to TRBJ1-5, with D unclear. Germline loops: CDR1 MDHEN, CDR2 SYDVKM. Trimming removed 6 bases at V and 3 bases at J, with 12 bases between. This CDR3 has 14 residues. The CDR3 region is CASRGTGVNQPQHF. In DNA form, the CDR3 reads TGTGCCAGCAGAGGTACCGGGGTCAATCAGCCCCAGCATTTT. The complete variable domain, with remaining parts taken from reference TRBV28 and TRBJ1-5, reads DVKVTQSSRYLVKRTGEKVFLECVQDMDHENMFWYRQDPGLGLRLIYFSYDVKMKEKGDIPEGYSVSREKKERFSLILESASTNQTSMYLCASRGTGVNQPQHFGDGTRLSIL.

This rearrangement joins TRBV28 to TRBJ2-7; 11 bases are shared with TRBD2. Germline V gene sequence: CDR1 MDHEN, CDR2 SYDVKM. The CDR3 spans 14 residues. V lost 5 bases, J lost 2 bases, and 2 bases stayed unmatched. In DNA, the CDR3 is TGTGCCAGCAGTCGACTAGCGGGGACCTACGAGCAGTACTTC. Translating gives CASSRLAGTYEQYF.

This chain connects TRBV11-2 to TRBJ1-6, with TRBD1 as a possible D gene (6 bases). Deletions cut 4 bases from V and 6 bases from J, with 19 bases between. Germline-derived CDR1 and CDR2 are SGHAT and FQNNGV. The CDR3 contains 17 residues. Written as DNA, the CDR3 is TGTGCCAGCAGCTGGAATGGGACACCTACGACTAATTCACCCCTCCACTTT. This gives the protein CASSWNGTPTTNSPLHF.

The chain carries TRBV9 and TRBJ1-2; 7 positions agree with TRBD1. The CDR3 runs to 15 residues. Losses at the gene ends were 3 bases for V and 2 bases for J; bases not matched to a gene: 7. Looked up from germline, CDR1 is SGDLS and CDR2 is YYNGEE. In nucleotides, the CDR3 is TGTGCCAGCAGCGGATATGACAGGGCGAACTATGGCTACACCTTC. Encoded protein: CASSGYDRANYGYTF. The full variable domain, its missing parts supplied by reference TRBV9 and TRBJ1-2, is DSGVTQTPKHLITATGQRVTLRCSPRSGDLSVYWYQQSLDQGLQFLIQYYNGEERAKGNILERFSAQQFPDLHSELNLSSLELGDSALYFCASSGYDRANYGYTFGSGTRLTVV.

The rearrangement uses TRBV19 and TRBJ2-3; 7 positions match TRBD1. The germline CDR1 and CDR2 sequences are LNHDA and SQIVND (reference sequence). CDR3 length: 16 residues. The V segment lost 7 bases and the J segment 3 bases; nucleotides outside the gene matches: 13. CDR3 sequence (DNA): TGTGCCAGTATTGCGAGGCGAACAGGGGAAACAGATACGCAGTATTTT. Protein sequence: CASIARRTGETDTQYF.

The rearrangement joins TRBV7-2 to TRBJ2-5; TRBD2 aligns across 14 bases. Germline loops: CDR1 SGHTA, CDR2 FQGNSA. The CDR3 length is 16 residues. V dropped 5 bases and J dropped 3; count of bases not matched to a gene: 5. CDR3 sequence reads: CASSLGTSGGKETQYF. The CDR3 DNA is TGTGCCAGCAGCCTAGGGACTAGCGGGGGCAAAGAGACCCAGTACTTC.

This sequence joins TRBV7-3 and TRBJ2-1, with TRBD2 identical over 9 bases. Germline values: CDR1 SGHTA, CDR2 FQGTGA. The J segment lost 8 bases and the V segment lost 5 bases, leaving 16 bases of the junction unmatched. This CDR3 comprises 17 residues. The chain's CDR3 is CASSHPASGIGGDEQFF. CDR3 in DNA: TGTGCCAGCAGCCATCCGGCTAGCGGGATAGGCGGAGATGAGCAGTTCTTC. Together with reference TRBV7-3 and TRBJ2-1, the CDR3 gives the full variable domain: GAGVSQTPSNKVTEKGKYVELRCDPISGHTALYWYRQSLGQGPEFLIYFQGTGAADDSGLPNDRFFAVRPEGSVSTLKIQRTERGDSAVYLCASSHPASGIGGDEQFFGPGTRLTVL.

In its sample, this clone was seen a few times. The genes are TRBV6-6 and TRBJ1-2; D perhaps matches TRBD1 (5 bases). The V gene's germline CDR1 is MNHNY and CDR2 SVGAGI (reference sequence). V lost 5 bases, J lost 2 bases, and 12 bases lay in between. CDR3 length: 14 amino acids. The chain's CDR3 is CASSKTVSNYGYTF. The CDR3 bases are TGTGCCAGCAGTAAGACAGTCTCCAACTATGGCTACACCTTC.

This clone was observed a handful of times. The rearrangement uses TRBV27 and TRBJ1-1; D remains ambiguous. The CDR3 spans 14 residues. Germline V gene lookup returns CDR1 MNHEY and CDR2 SMNVEV (reference sequence). Deletions cut 6 bases from V and 0 bases from J, with 11 bases between. As DNA, the CDR3 is TGTGCCAGCAGACCCTTCGAGCTGAACACTGAAGCTTTCTTT. It yields the protein CASRPFELNTEAFF.

The chain is built from TRBV28 and TRBJ2-7, with no clear D. CDR1 is MDHEN and CDR2 is SYDVKM in the germline V gene. This CDR3 has 12 amino acids. V lost 5 bases and J 9 bases, leaving 14 bases between the germline ends. DNA of the CDR3: TGTGCCAGCAGTCAAACCGACTTGGGGCAGTACTTC. Its translation: CASSQTDLGQYF.

The gene calls are TRBV11-2 and TRBJ2-7; a possible D gene is TRBD2 (7 bases). CDR3 length equals 15 residues. The germline V and J ends were trimmed by 3 bases and 6 bases, with 18 bases remaining between them. From germline, CDR1 is SGHAT and CDR2 FQNNGV. CDR3 DNA: TGTGCCAGCAGCTTGATCGAATCGGGGGGCTTCGAGCAGTACTTC. This translates into CASSLIESGGFEQYF.

The chain uses TRBV9 and TRBJ2-7; 11 bases align to TRBD1. Unmatched junction bases numbered 1, after V lost 0 bases and J lost 2 bases. Germline V CDR1 and CDR2: SGDLS, YYNGEE. There are 15 residues in the CDR3. CDR3 DNA sequence: TGTGCCAGCAGCGTAGGGACAGGGGGCACCTACGAGCAGTACTTC. It yields the protein CASSVGTGGTYEQYF.

This clone was picked up one time. This chain uses TRBV28 with TRBJ1-3; 7 nucleotides match TRBD1. CDR1 MDHEN and CDR2 SYDVKM come from the germline V gene. V lost 3 bases, J lost 4 bases, and 9 bases stayed unmatched. The CDR3 contains 16 residues. The CDR3: CASSFPGTELGNTIYF. CDR3 nucleotide sequence: TGTGCCAGCAGTTTTCCCGGGACAGAATTAGGAAACACCATATATTTT.

The chain uses TRBV7-2 and TRBJ2-7; TRBD2 matches at 11 bases. The V gene's germline CDR1 is SGHTA and CDR2 FQGNSA. CDR3 length: 15 amino acids. With V trimmed by 0 bases and J by 7 bases, 5 bases remained unmatched. CDR3 in amino acids: CASSLAGLAAGEQYF. The DNA for the CDR3 is TGTGCCAGCAGCTTAGCGGGACTAGCGGCGGGGGAGCAGTACTTC. Full variable domain (remainder filled in from reference TRBV7-2 and TRBJ2-7): GAGVSQSPSNKVTEKGKDVELRCDPISGHTALYWYRQSLGQGLEFLIYFQGNSAPDKSGLPSDRFSAERTGGSVSTLTIQRTQQEDSAVYLCASSLAGLAAGEQYFGPGTRLTVT.

The J gene is TRBJ2-1, the V gene TRBV2, with TRBD2 identical over 8 bases. V gave up 4 bases and J gave up 7 bases; unmatched junction bases: 3. The CDR3 is 13 amino acids. The germline gives CDR1 SNHLY, CDR2 FYNNEI. The CDR3 sequence is CASSVIAGNEQFF. CDR3 in DNA: TGTGCCAGCAGTGTCATAGCGGGAAATGAGCAGTTCTTC.

The gene calls are TRBV28 and TRBJ1-4, with a possible D match to TRBD1 (5 bases). Germline CDR1 and CDR2: MDHEN and SYDVKM. V was trimmed by 5 bases and J by 0 bases, leaving 7 bases between them. CDR3 length equals 14 residues. The CDR3 region has the DNA TGTGCCAGCAGTGGGGGGGCAACTAATGAAAAACTGTTTTTT. It codes for CASSGGATNEKLFF.

The gene calls are TRBV5-1 and TRBJ2-3; tentative D call: TRBD2 (6 bases). Germline V gene lookup returns CDR1 SGHRS and CDR2 YFSETQ. V lost 3 bases, J lost 4 bases, and 12 bases lay in between. The CDR3 has 14 residues. CDR3 sequence reads: CASSSRGGADTQYF. In DNA, the CDR3 is TGCGCCAGCAGCTCACGGGGAGGTGCAGATACGCAGTATTTT.

This clone was observed a few times. At one end, the junction sequence differs from germline, possibly due to a read error. This chain links TRBV28 with TRBJ2-3; D is perhaps TRBD2 (6 bases). Germline V gene data show CDR1 as MDHEN and CDR2 as SYDVKM. CDR3 length: 12 amino acids. CDR3 nucleotide sequence: TGTGCCAGCAGACAGCTCCCGGGACTGCCAAGATTT. Residues: CASRQLPGLPRF.

The gene calls are TRBV28 and TRBJ1-2, with D hard to call. With 5 bases removed from V and 5 bases from J, the gap between germline ends came to 12 bases. Germline V gene lookup returns CDR1 MDHEN and CDR2 SYDVKM. This CDR3 has 13 amino acids. The CDR3 protein is CASSTTPEYGYTF. The CDR3 DNA is TGTGCCAGCAGTACTACCCCCGAGTATGGCTACACCTTC.

This clone was seen only a few times. This chain connects TRBV5-1 to TRBJ2-7; 7 positions match TRBD2. Germline V gives CDR1 SGHRS, CDR2 YFSETQ. The CDR3 runs to 17 residues. With 5 bases clipped from V and 1 base from J, the junction kept 15 bases outside the gene matches. The CDR3 here is CASRANWAGVRSYEQYF. In DNA form, the CDR3 reads TGCGCCAGCAGAGCCAATTGGGCGGGAGTACGGTCCTACGAGCAGTACTTC.

The chain couples TRBV19 to TRBJ2-7; 9 bases line up with TRBD1. CDR1 and CDR2 from the germline V gene are LNHDA and SQIVND (reference sequence). The CDR3 has 15 amino acids. V lost 5 bases and J lost 5; bases outside the gene matches: 10. CDR3 DNA: TGTGCCAGTAGTCTGGCCGGGACAGGGAGTAACGAGCAGTACTTC. Translation gives CASSLAGTGSNEQYF.

This rearrangement joins TRBV7-3 to TRBJ2-7; D possibly corresponds to TRBD1 (6 bases). Trimming cost V 5 bases and J 0 bases, with 14 bases left between them. This CDR3 contains 15 residues. Germline CDR1 SGHTA, CDR2 FQGTGA. The CDR3 DNA reads TGTGCCAGCAGCCCCCGGACAGTTAACTCCTACGAGCAGTACTTC. Its translation: CASSPRTVNSYEQYF.

The chain has TRBV5-1 and TRBJ2-3; TRBD2 matches 9 bases. V lost 3 bases to trimming and J lost 3 bases; unmatched junction nucleotides: 8. CDR3 length: 16 amino acids. Germline V gene lookup returns CDR1 SGHRS and CDR2 YFSETQ. CDR3 sequence: CASSSNLAGTTDTQYF. CDR3 nucleotide sequence: TGCGCCAGCAGCTCCAACCTAGCGGGGACTACAGATACGCAGTATTTT.

The chain combines TRBV11-3 with TRBJ2-3; 9 bases are a match to TRBD1. This CDR3 spans 15 amino acids. Germline lookup yields CDR1 SGHNT and CDR2 YENEEA. V dropped 5 bases and J dropped 4; count of bases not matched to a gene: 7. The CDR3 is CASSPGTGLPDTQYF. CDR3 bases: TGTGCCAGCAGCCCCGGGACAGGGCTACCAGATACGCAGTATTTT.